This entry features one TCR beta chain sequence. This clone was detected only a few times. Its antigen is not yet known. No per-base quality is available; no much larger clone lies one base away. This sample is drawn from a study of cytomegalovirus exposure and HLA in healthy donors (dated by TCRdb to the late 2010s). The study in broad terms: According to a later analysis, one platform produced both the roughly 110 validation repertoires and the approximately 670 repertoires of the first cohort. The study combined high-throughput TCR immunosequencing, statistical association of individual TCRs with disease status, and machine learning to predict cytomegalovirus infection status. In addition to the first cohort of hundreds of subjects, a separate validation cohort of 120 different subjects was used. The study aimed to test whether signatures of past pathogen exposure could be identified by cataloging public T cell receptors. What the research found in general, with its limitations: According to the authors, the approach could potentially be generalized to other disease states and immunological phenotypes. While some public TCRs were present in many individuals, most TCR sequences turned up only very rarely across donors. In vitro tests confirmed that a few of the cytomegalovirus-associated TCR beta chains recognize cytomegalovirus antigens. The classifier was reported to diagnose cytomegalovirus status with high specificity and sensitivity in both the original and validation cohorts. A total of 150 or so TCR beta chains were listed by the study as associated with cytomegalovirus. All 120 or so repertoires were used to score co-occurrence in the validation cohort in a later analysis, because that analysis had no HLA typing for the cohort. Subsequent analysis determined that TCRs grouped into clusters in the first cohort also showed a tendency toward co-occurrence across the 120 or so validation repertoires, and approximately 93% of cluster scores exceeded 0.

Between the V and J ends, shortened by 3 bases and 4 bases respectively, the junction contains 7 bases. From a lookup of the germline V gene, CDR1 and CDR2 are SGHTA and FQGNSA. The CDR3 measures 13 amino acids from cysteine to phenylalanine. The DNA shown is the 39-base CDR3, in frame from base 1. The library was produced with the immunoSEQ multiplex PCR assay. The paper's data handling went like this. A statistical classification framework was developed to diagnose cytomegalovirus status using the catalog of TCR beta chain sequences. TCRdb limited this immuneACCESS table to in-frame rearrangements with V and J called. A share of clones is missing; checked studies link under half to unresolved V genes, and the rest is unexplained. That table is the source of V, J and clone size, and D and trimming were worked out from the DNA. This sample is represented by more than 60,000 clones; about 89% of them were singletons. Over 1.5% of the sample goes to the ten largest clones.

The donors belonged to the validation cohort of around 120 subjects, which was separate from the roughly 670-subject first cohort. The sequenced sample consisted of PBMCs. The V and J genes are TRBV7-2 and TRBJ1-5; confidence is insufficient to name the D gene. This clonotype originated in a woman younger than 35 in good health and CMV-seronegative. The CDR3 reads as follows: CASSFQDNQPQHF. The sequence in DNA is TGTGCCAGCAGCTTTCAGGATAATCAGCCCCAGCATTTT.